Each of the 23 T cell receptor beta chains below was sequenced from the same sample in a study of CD8+CD57+ T cells in acquired aplastic anemia. In patients chosen for sequencing, flow cytometry had shown CD8+CD57+ cell expansion. Genomic DNA acted as the template from which TCR beta VDJ combination and CDR3 sequence profiling were carried out. One entry per CDR3 protein results from TCRdb running MiXCR on the reads. The sample has some 170,000 distinct CDR3 sequences, about 64% seen once; the top ten hold around 45%. Source material: sorted CD4+, CD8+, or CD8+CD57+ T cells (not recorded which) from PBMCs. The source of these receptors is a human donor with aplastic anemia.

The V gene is TRBV6-5, the J gene TRBJ2-7, with 9 bases aligning to TRBD1. V gave up 1 base and J gave up 2 bases; unmatched junction bases: 6. Germline CDR1 reads MNHEY; CDR2 reads SVGAGI. This CDR3 comprises 16 residues. The CDR3 sequence is CASSYLPGQGTYEQYF. Written as DNA, the CDR3 is TGTGCCAGCAGTTACTTGCCGGGACAGGGTACCTACGAGCAGTACTTC.

The genes are TRBV7-8 and TRBJ2-7, with no clear D. CDR3 length equals 14 residues. The V end lost 1 base, the J end lost 3 bases, and 10 bases lay between the germline ends. In germline, CDR1 is SGHVS, CDR2 FQNEAQ. The CDR3: CASSLEPEFYEQYF. The DNA of the CDR3 is TGTGCCAGCAGCTTAGAACCAGAGTTCTACGAGCAGTACTTC.

This clonotype was seen just once. V and J are TRBV25-1 and TRBJ2-1; 8 positions agree with TRBD2. V was pared by 4 bases and J by 5 bases, with 10 bases of the junction left unmatched. Germline assignment: CDR1 MGHDK and CDR2 SYGVNS. The CDR3 spans 16 residues. Here the CDR3 DNA reads TGTGCCAGCAGTGCCTTGGCGCGGGAGGCCGACAATGAGCAGTTCTTC. Amino acids: CASSALAREADNEQFF.

On this clonotype itself: This may be a read error, as it is one base from a much larger clone. The chain carries TRBV6-2 or TRBV6-3 and TRBJ2-7; D is possibly TRBD1 (6 bases). CDR3 size: 15 residues. Germline V gene data show CDR1 as MNHEY and CDR2 as SVGEGT. Trimming took off 2 bases at V and 0 bases at J, with 11 bases between the two ends. This CDR3 reads CASSYTPDSSYEQYV. The CDR3 bases are TGTGCCAGCAGTTACACCCCGGACAGCTCCTACGAGCAGTACGTC.

The chain employs TRBV5-4 and TRBJ2-7, with unresolved D. Germline V CDR1 and CDR2: SGHNT, YYREEE (reference sequence). The CDR3 sequence is 12 residues long. Trimming removed 5 bases at V and 6 bases at J, with 12 bases between. The CDR3 here is CASSTYSGEQYF. The CDR3 DNA sequence: TGTGCCAGCAGTACCTACTCGGGCGAGCAGTACTTC.

The chain couples TRBV5-6 to TRBJ1-3, with a possible D match to TRBD1 (5 bases). CDR1 is SGHDT, CDR2 YYEEEE, per germline. The CDR3 consists of 14 residues. Trimming left V 1 base short and J 7 bases short, with 12 bases between. CDR3 bases: TGTGCCAGCAGCTTGAGGAGGGGAAGGAACACCATATATTTT. Translated: CASSLRRGRNTIYF.

The chain recombines TRBV10-3 with TRBJ1-5; 8 positions agree with TRBD1. The CDR3 sequence is 14 residues long. Trimming cost V 6 bases and J 4 bases; bases outside gene matches: 5. CDR1 is ENHRY, CDR2 SYGVKD, per germline. The CDR3 coding sequence is TGTGCCATCAGCCCCGGACAGGGAAATCAGCCCCAGCATTTT. Protein: CAISPGQGNQPQHF.

The rearrangement links TRBV20-1 to TRBJ2-3; 8 positions agree with TRBD1. Germline assignment: CDR1 DFQATT and CDR2 SNEGSKA (reference sequence). CDR3 length: 14 residues. This chain's CDR3 is CSWVRTGGADTQYF. The CDR3 nucleotides are TGCAGCTGGGTCCGAACAGGGGGAGCAGATACGCAGTATTTT.

The chain is built from TRBV15 and TRBJ1-6, with a tentative D call TRBD1 (5 bases). Germline V gene sequence: CDR1 LNHNV, CDR2 YYDKDF (reference sequence). Trimming took off 0 bases at V and 10 bases at J, with 13 bases between the two ends. CDR3 length: 15 amino acids. CDR3 amino acids: CATSRDGGGLSPLHF. The CDR3 coding sequence is TGTGCCACCAGCAGAGATGGTGGGGGTCTCTCACCCCTCCACTTT.

The chain is built from TRBV6-1 and TRBJ1-2; D is ambiguous. Germline V gene data show CDR1 as MNHNS and CDR2 as SASEGT. The CDR3 extends over 14 amino acids. With 1 base removed from V and 4 bases from J, the gap between germline ends came to 10 bases. In DNA, the CDR3 is TGTGCCAGCAGTGAAGATACAGCCGCCTATGGCTACACCTTC. Protein sequence: CASSEDTAAYGYTF.

This clonotype showed up just a few times. CDR3 loop: CASSMPGQRSYEQYF. For the CDR3, the DNA is TGTGCCAGCAGCATGCCGGGACAGCGCTCCTACGAGCAGTACTTC. The chain is built from TRBV7-8 and TRBJ2-7; 7 nucleotides line up with TRBD1. CDR3 size: 15 residues. CDR1 is SGHVS and CDR2 is FQNEAQ in the germline V gene. Unmatched junction bases numbered 7, after V lost 5 bases and J lost 0 bases. Full variable domain (remainder filled in from reference TRBV7-8 and TRBJ2-7): GAGVSQSPRYKVAKRGQDVALRCDPISGHVSLFWYQQALGQGPEFLTYFQNEAQLDKSGLPSDRFFAERPEGSVSTLKIQRTQQEDSAVYLCASSMPGQRSYEQYFGPGTRLTVT.

The rearrangement links TRBV9 to TRBJ2-1; 8 nucleotides match TRBD2. The CDR3 is made up of 18 amino acids. CDR1 is SGDLS and CDR2 is YYNGEE in the germline V gene. V dropped 0 bases and J dropped 3; count of bases not matched to a gene: 11. The CDR3 protein is CASSVAPLGRGDYNEQFF. As DNA, the CDR3 is TGTGCCAGCAGCGTAGCTCCGTTGGGGCGGGGGGACTACAATGAGCAGTTCTTC.

Written as DNA, the CDR3 is TGTGCCAGCAGCTTCGTTAGGTGGGACTATGGCTACACCTTC. As protein: CASSFVRWDYGYTF. The chain links TRBV5-6 to TRBJ1-2, with unresolved D. This CDR3 is 14 amino acids long. CDR1 and CDR2 (germline): SGHDT, YYEEEE. V lost 2 bases to trimming and J lost 3 bases, with 11 bases between them.

The rearrangement uses TRBV24-1 and TRBJ2-6, with D tentatively TRBD1 or TRBD2 (5 bases each). Trimming left V 3 bases short and J 0 bases short, with 14 bases between. In germline, CDR1 is KGHDR, CDR2 SFDVKD. This CDR3 is 18 amino acids long. The DNA for the CDR3 is TGTGCCACCAGTGATCCAGACAGAGGGAGCTCTGGGGCCAACGTCCTGACTTTC. Residues: CATSDPDRGSSGANVLTF.

The rearrangement uses TRBV10-3 and TRBJ2-7; TRBD1 agrees at 7 bases. Germline V gene data show CDR1 as ENHRY and CDR2 as SYGVKD. The CDR3 is 13 amino acids. The J segment lost 6 bases and the V segment lost 3 bases, leaving 5 bases of the junction unmatched. This chain's CDR3 is CAISDYSGGEQYF. As DNA, the CDR3 is TGTGCCATCAGTGATTACTCAGGGGGCGAGCAGTACTTC.

The V call is TRBV20-1, the J call TRBJ2-3, with TRBD2 matching 13 bases. V gave up 3 bases and J gave up 0 bases; unmatched junction bases: 6. The length of the CDR3 is 17 residues. The germline V gene has CDR1 DFQATT and CDR2 SNEGSKA (reference sequence). The CDR3 reads CSASGLAGEGSTDTQYF. CDR3 nucleotides: TGCAGTGCTAGTGGACTAGCGGGAGAGGGTAGCACAGATACGCAGTATTTT.

J is TRBJ2-7 and V is TRBV20-1, with unresolved D. CDR3 length: 13 amino acids. The ends were cut back, 2 bases at V and 0 bases at J, with 8 bases in the middle. The V gene's germline CDR1 is DFQATT and CDR2 SNEGSKA (reference sequence). In DNA, the CDR3 is TGCAGTGCTAGAATGGGAAGCTCCTACGAGCAGTACTTC. The encoded protein is CSARMGSSYEQYF.

The chain employs TRBV6-1 and TRBJ1-2; D unresolved. The V and J ends lost 1 base and 10 bases respectively, with 16 bases between them. Germline assignment: CDR1 MNHNS and CDR2 SASEGT. CDR3 size: 14 residues. The CDR3 loop reads CASSEDGSPRNYTF. CDR3 coding DNA: TGTGCCAGCAGTGAAGACGGCAGCCCTAGGAACTACACCTTC.

Written as DNA, the CDR3 is TGTGCCAGCAGCGATAGGACAGGGGGAGAGACCCAGTACTTC. Translated: CASSDRTGGETQYF. This sequence joins TRBV7-6 and TRBJ2-5; 10 bases map to TRBD1. The CDR3 runs to 14 residues. V dropped 5 bases and J dropped 4; count of bases not matched to a gene: 4. CDR1 is SGHVS, CDR2 FNYEAQ, per germline.

Concerning this clonotype itself: A much larger clone is a single base away; this may be a read error. The rearrangement uses TRBV6-1 and TRBJ2-7; 11 bases match TRBD1. The V gene end was trimmed by 0 bases and the J gene end by 4 bases; junction bases not matched to a gene: 5. Germline lookup yields CDR1 MNHNS and CDR2 SASEGT. The CDR3 is 16 amino acids. CDR3 sequence: CASSEARTGGLYEQYF. CDR3 nucleotides: TGTGCCAGCAGTGAAGCGAGGACAGGGGGCTTGTACGAGCAGTACTTC.

V gene TRBV25-1 combines with J gene TRBJ1-1; TRBD1 might be the D (5 bases). Germline CDR1 and CDR2: MGHDK and SYGVNS. The CDR3 sequence is 17 residues long. V dropped 2 bases and J dropped 1 base, with 17 bases sitting between them. CDR3 in DNA: TGTGCCAGCAGTGAACTCGGGACGGTGGGGGAGAACACTGAAGCTTTCTTT. Residues: CASSELGTVGENTEAFF.

This clonotype was seen a single time. The chain uses TRBV11-3 and TRBJ2-6; 8 bases fit TRBD1. The CDR3 loop spans 15 amino acids. Germline values: CDR1 SGHNT, CDR2 YENEEA. The V segment lost 6 bases and the J segment 4 bases; nucleotides outside the gene matches: 5. The CDR3 loop is CASRKGTGGANVLTF. The CDR3 nucleotides read TGTGCCAGCAGGAAAGGGACAGGAGGGGCCAACGTCCTGACTTTC. The full variable domain, rest sourced from reference TRBV11-3 and TRBJ2-6, is EAGVVQSPRYKIIEKKQPVAFWCNPISGHNTLYWYLQNLGQGPELLIRYENEEAVDDSQLPKDRFSAERLKGVDSTLKIQPAELGDSAVYLCASRKGTGGANVLTFGAGSRLTVL.

The rearrangement joins TRBV25-1 to TRBJ2-1, with 7 positions matching TRBD2. This CDR3 is 15 amino acids long. CDR1 and CDR2 from the germline V gene are MGHDK and SYGVNS. Trimming at V came to 6 bases and at J to 0 bases, leaving 5 bases not matched to a gene. This CDR3 is CASREAGSSYNEQFF. The CDR3 DNA is TGTGCCAGCAGGGAAGCGGGGAGCTCCTACAATGAGCAGTTCTTC.